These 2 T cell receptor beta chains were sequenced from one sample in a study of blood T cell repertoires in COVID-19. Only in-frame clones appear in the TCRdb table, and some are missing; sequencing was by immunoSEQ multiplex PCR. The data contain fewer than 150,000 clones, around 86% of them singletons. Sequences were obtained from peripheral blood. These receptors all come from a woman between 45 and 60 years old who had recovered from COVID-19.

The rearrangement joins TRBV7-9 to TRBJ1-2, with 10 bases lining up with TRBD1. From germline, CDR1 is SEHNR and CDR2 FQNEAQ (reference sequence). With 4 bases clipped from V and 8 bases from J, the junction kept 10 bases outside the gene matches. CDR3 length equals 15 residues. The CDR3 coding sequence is TGTGCCAGCAGCTATGGGACAGGGGAAGGGAAAGGCTACACCTTC. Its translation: CASSYGTGEGKGYTF.

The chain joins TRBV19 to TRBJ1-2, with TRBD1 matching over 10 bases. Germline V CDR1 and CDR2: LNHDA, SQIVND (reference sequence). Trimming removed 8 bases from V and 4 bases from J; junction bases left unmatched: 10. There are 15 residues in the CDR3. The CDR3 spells CASGQRDRGPYGYTF. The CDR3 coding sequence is TGTGCCAGTGGACAACGGGACAGGGGTCCCTATGGCTACACCTTC.